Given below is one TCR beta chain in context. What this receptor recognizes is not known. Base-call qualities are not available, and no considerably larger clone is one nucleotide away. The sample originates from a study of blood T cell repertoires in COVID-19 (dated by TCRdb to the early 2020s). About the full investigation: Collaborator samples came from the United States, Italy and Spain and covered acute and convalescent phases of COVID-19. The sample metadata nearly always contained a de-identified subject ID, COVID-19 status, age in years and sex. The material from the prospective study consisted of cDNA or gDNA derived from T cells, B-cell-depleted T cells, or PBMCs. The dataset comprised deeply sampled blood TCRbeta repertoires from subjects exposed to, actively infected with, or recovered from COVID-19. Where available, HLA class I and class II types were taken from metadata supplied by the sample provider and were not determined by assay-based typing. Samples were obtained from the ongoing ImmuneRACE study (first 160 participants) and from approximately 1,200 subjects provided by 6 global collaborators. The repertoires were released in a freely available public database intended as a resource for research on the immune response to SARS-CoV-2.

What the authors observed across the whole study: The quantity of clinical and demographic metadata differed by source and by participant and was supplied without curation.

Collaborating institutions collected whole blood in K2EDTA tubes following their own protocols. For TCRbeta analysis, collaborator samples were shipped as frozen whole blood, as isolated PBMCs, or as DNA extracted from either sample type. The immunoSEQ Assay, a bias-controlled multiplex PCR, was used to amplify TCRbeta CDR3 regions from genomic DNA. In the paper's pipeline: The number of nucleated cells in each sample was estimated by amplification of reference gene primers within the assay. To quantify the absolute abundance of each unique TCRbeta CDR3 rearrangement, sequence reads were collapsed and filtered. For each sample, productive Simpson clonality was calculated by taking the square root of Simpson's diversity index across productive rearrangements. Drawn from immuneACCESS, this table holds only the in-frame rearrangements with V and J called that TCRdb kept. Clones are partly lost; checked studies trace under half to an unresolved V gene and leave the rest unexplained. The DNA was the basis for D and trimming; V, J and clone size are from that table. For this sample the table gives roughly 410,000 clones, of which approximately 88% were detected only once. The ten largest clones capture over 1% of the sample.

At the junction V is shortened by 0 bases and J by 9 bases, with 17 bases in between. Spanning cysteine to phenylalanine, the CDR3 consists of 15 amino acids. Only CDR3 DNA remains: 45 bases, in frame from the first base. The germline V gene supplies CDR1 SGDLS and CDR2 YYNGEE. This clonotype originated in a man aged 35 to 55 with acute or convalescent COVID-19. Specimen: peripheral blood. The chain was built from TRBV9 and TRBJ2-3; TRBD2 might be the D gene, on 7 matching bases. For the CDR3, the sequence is CASSVVGGAYDTQYF. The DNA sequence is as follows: TGTGCCAGCAGCGTAGTTGGGGGGGCATACGACACGCAGTATTTT. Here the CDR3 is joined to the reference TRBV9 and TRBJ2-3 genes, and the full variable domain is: DSGVTQTPKHLITATGQRVTLRCSPRSGDLSVYWYQQSLDQGLQFLIQYYNGEERAKGNILERFSAQQFPDLHSELNLSSLELGDSALYFCASSVVGGAYDTQYFGPGTRLTVL.